The present T cell receptor beta chain was sequenced within a study of blood T cells in healthy people across ages. This clonotype was observed at least ten times. Germline loops: CDR1 SGHTA, CDR2 FQGNSA. The CDR3 consists of 15 residues. V was shortened by 1 base and J by 2 bases, with 12 bases between the two germline ends. Together with a sample-barcoded 5' primer, a J-beta primer mix was included in a second PCR lasting roughly 6 to 12 cycles. A minimum of 2.5 million CDR3-containing paired-end reads was obtained for each sample. In TCRdb, the 5' RACE reads were re-called with MiXCR into one record per CDR3 protein. The table lists approximately 690,000 distinct CDR3 sequences, 40% to 45% of them singletons.

Specimen: blood. The rearrangement links TRBV7-2 to TRBJ2-7, with D hard to call. This TCR derives from a man older than 75 in good health. The CDR3 protein is CASSLGLGSTYEQYF. CDR3 sequence (DNA): TGTGCCAGCAGCTTAGGGCTTGGGTCCACCTACGAGCAGTACTTC. The entire variable domain, with the rest obtained from reference TRBV7-2 and TRBJ2-7, is as follows: GAGVSQSPSNKVTEKGKDVELRCDPISGHTALYWYRQSLGQGLEFLIYFQGNSAPDKSGLPSDRFSAERTGGSVSTLTIQRTQQEDSAVYLCASSLGLGSTYEQYFGPGTRLTVT.